Each of the 8 T cell receptor beta chains below was sequenced from the same sample in a study of blood T cell repertoires in COVID-19. The data were produced by immunoSEQ multiplex PCR, yet TCRdb's version contains in-frame clones alone and is incomplete. The table shows around 120,000 clones, with under 80% occurring only once. The sequencing sample was made of peripheral blood. Receptor source: a man aged 50 to 59 with acute or convalescent COVID-19.

The chain carries TRBV19 and TRBJ1-2, with D maybe TRBD1 (5 bases). The germline gives CDR1 LNHDA, CDR2 SQIVND (reference sequence). The V end was cut by 5 bases, the J end by 2 bases, with 15 bases between. The CDR3 sequence is 15 residues long. The CDR3 here is CASSALRQTNYGYTF. The CDR3 DNA sequence: TGTGCCAGTAGTGCGTTACGACAGACCAACTATGGCTACACCTTC.

The V call is TRBV6-9, the J call TRBJ1-5; TRBD1 matches 10 bases. Germline V gives CDR1 MNHGY, CDR2 SVAAGI. V shed 7 bases and J 7 bases; nucleotides not matched to a gene: 10. There are 15 residues in the CDR3. The CDR3 loop is CASIPGRDRGQPQHF. The CDR3 bases are TGTGCCAGCATCCCCGGCCGGGACAGGGGCCAGCCCCAGCATTTT.

This chain joins TRBV29-1 and TRBJ1-1; TRBD1 agrees at 8 bases. The germline V gene has CDR1 SQVTM and CDR2 ANQGSEA. V lost 7 bases, J lost 5 bases, and 9 bases stayed unmatched. CDR3 length equals 13 residues. The CDR3 DNA reads as TGCAGCGCCAAGACAGGGGCGGTGACTGAAGCTTTCTTT. It translates to CSAKTGAVTEAFF.

The chain carries TRBV9 and TRBJ2-7; no definite D call. V was pared by 0 bases and J by 2 bases, with 12 bases between. The CDR3 contains 15 residues. Germline-derived CDR1 and CDR2 are SGDLS and YYNGEE. DNA of the CDR3: TGTGCCAGCAGCGTAGATCTAGACTCCCCCTACGAGCAGTACTTC. Its translation is CASSVDLDSPYEQYF.

The chain combines TRBV11-1 with TRBJ2-5; 7 bases agree with TRBD2. The CDR3 has 16 amino acids. Germline V gene lookup returns CDR1 SGHAT and CDR2 FQDESV (reference sequence). The V segment lost 2 bases and the J segment 4 bases; nucleotides outside the gene matches: 10. CDR3 protein: CASSLSRLGGGETQYF. The CDR3 DNA sequence: TGTGCCAGCAGCTTATCCCGTCTTGGGGGGGGAGAGACCCAGTACTTC. The full variable domain, rest sourced from reference TRBV11-1 and TRBJ2-5, is EAEVAQSPRYKITEKSQAVAFWCDPISGHATLYWYRQILGQGPELLVQFQDESVVDDSQLPKDRFSAERLKGVDSTLKIQPAELGDSAMYLCASSLSRLGGGETQYFGPGTRLLVL.

The chain carries TRBV30 and TRBJ2-5; maybe TRBD1 (6 bases). The germline V and J ends were trimmed by 0 bases and 4 bases, with 6 bases remaining between them. The CDR3 runs 12 residues. Germline lookup yields CDR1 GTSNPN and CDR2 SVGIG (reference sequence). The CDR3 is CAWSVGGETQYF. The CDR3 coding sequence is TGTGCCTGGAGTGTAGGGGGAGAGACCCAGTACTTC.

A few counts support this clone. The chain employs TRBV6-6 and TRBJ1-2; no clear D. The CDR3 has 13 amino acids. The V end lost 5 bases, the J end lost 4 bases, and 11 bases lay between the germline ends. Germline V lookup: CDR1 MNHNY, CDR2 SVGAGI (reference sequence). The CDR3 region is CASSTRDFYGYTF. In nucleotides, the CDR3 is TGTGCCAGCAGTACACGAGACTTCTATGGCTACACCTTC.

This chain joins TRBV5-1 and TRBJ2-7; the D gene is possibly TRBD2 (7 bases). Germline V lookup: CDR1 SGHRS, CDR2 YFSETQ. The CDR3 totals 17 residues. V lost 4 bases and J lost 7, with 27 bases in between. CDR3 in amino acids: CASSEDRRLSGGKEQYF. The CDR3 DNA sequence: TGCGCCAGCAGCGAGGATCGCAGATTATCGGGGGGCAAAGAGCAGTACTTC.